The 30 T cell receptor beta chains presented below share a single source sample, sequenced in a study of neoadjuvant anti-PD-1 for oral cavity cancer. The repertoire was sequenced with immunoSEQ multiplex PCR; TCRdb's copy has only in-frame clones and lacks some. Altogether around 81,000 clones are present, under 85% being singletons, with the ten largest covering around 3.1%. The sample consisted of PBMCs, taken before nivolumab (anti-PD-1) treatment. These receptors were collected from a person aged 40 to 85 with oral cavity squamous cell carcinoma.

The rearrangement joins TRBV4-1 to TRBJ2-1; TRBD2 aligns across 7 bases. CDR1 MGHRA and CDR2 YSYEKL come from the germline V gene. The junction had 8 bases not matched to a gene; V was cut back by 4 bases and J by 2 bases. The CDR3 has 16 amino acids. This CDR3 reads CASSPAGSGPYNEQFF. The CDR3 bases are TGCGCCAGCAGCCCAGCGGGTAGCGGGCCCTACAATGAGCAGTTCTTC.

The genes are TRBV5-1 and TRBJ1-1; D not certain. The germline CDR1 and CDR2 sequences are SGHRS and YFSETQ. Trimming took 0 bases from V and 1 from J, leaving 7 bases between them. CDR3 length equals 14 residues. The CDR3 nucleotides read TGCGCCAGCAGCTTGGACAGTCAGAACACTGAAGCTTTCTTT. Translation gives CASSLDSQNTEAFF.

This clone was found a few times. The CDR3 DNA reads as TGTGCCAGCAGTTTCTCGCGGAGCACAGATACGCAGTATTTT. Its translation is CASSFSRSTDTQYF. The chain has TRBV25-1 and TRBJ2-3; no clear D gene. The germline CDR1 and CDR2 sequences are MGHDK and SYGVNS. There are 14 residues in the CDR3. Trimming stripped 5 bases from V and 0 bases from J, with 9 bases between.

The chain joins TRBV4-2 to TRBJ1-5, with TRBD1 identical over 7 bases. Looked up from germline, CDR1 is LGHNA and CDR2 is YNFKEQ. V dropped 4 bases and J dropped 7; count of bases not matched to a gene: 1. The CDR3 sequence is 12 residues long. CDR3 DNA sequence: TGTGCCAGCAGCCCAGGGGGACAGCCCCAGCATTTT. It is translated as CASSPGGQPQHF.

CDR3 loop: CASRAGERVGETQYF. In nucleotides, the CDR3 is TGTGCCAGCAGGGCCGGGGAGCGAGTAGGAGAGACCCAGTACTTC. The chain uses TRBV2 and TRBJ2-5; D is perhaps TRBD2 (5 bases). This CDR3 is built from 15 residues. CDR1 is SNHLY, CDR2 FYNNEI, per germline. The V end lost 6 bases, the J end lost 4 bases, and 18 bases lay between the germline ends.

The chain joins TRBV6-1 to TRBJ2-5; perhaps TRBD1 as D (5 bases). V lost 2 bases, J lost 2 bases, and 12 bases lay in between. Germline loops: CDR1 MNHNS, CDR2 SASEGT. The CDR3 has 15 amino acids. CDR3 DNA sequence: TGTGCCAGCAGTGAACAAAGGGGCTTACAAGAGACCCAGTACTTC. Translation gives CASSEQRGLQETQYF.

V and J are TRBV7-8 and TRBJ2-2; 9 bases fit TRBD2. This CDR3 has 17 residues. Trimming removed 1 base from V and 5 bases from J; junction bases left unmatched: 8. The germline CDR1 and CDR2 sequences are SGHVS and FQNEAQ. CDR3 nucleotide sequence: TGTGCCAGCAGCTTAGTTGGCGGGAGGGCCCGAACCGGGGAGCTGTTTTTT. Its translation is CASSLVGGRARTGELFF. Drawing the rest from reference TRBV7-8 and TRBJ2-2, the complete variable domain is GAGVSQSPRYKVAKRGQDVALRCDPISGHVSLFWYQQALGQGPEFLTYFQNEAQLDKSGLPSDRFFAERPEGSVSTLKIQRTQQEDSAVYLCASSLVGGRARTGELFFGEGSRLTVL.

This clone was observed once. The chain has TRBV5-1 and TRBJ2-7; TRBD2 agrees at 7 bases. This CDR3 has 19 amino acids. The ends lost 5 bases at V and 0 bases at J; junction bases unmatched: 20. From germline, CDR1 is SGHRS and CDR2 YFSETQ. The chain's CDR3 is CASSPITSDPSLGSYEQYF. The CDR3 coding sequence is TGCGCCAGCAGTCCTATTACTAGCGATCCTTCATTGGGCTCCTACGAGCAGTACTTC.

The chain employs TRBV10-3 and TRBJ2-1; D is uncertain. Trimming shortened V by 4 bases and J by 6 bases, and 7 bases separated the two germline ends. There are 12 residues in the CDR3. Germline values: CDR1 ENHRY, CDR2 SYGVKD. The CDR3 nucleotides read TGTGCCATCAGTGTGAACACCAATGAGCAGTTCTTC. It translates to CAISVNTNEQFF.

The chain carries TRBV7-9 and TRBJ1-1; D is uncertain. Germline V gives CDR1 SEHNR, CDR2 FQNEAQ (reference sequence). This CDR3 region has 14 residues. V was trimmed by 3 bases and J by 1 base, leaving 9 bases between them. The CDR3 is CASSLRTGNTEAFF. CDR3 DNA sequence: TGTGCCAGCAGCTTGAGGACCGGGAACACTGAAGCTTTCTTT.

The CDR3 reads CAWSVLDRGSDTQYF. The CDR3 nucleotides are TGTGCCTGGAGTGTACTGGACAGGGGCTCAGATACGCAGTATTTT. The V call is TRBV30, the J call TRBJ2-3; 9 bases line up with TRBD1. The germline gives CDR1 GTSNPN, CDR2 SVGIG (reference sequence). CDR3 length: 15 residues. The V gene end was trimmed by 0 bases and the J gene end by 4 bases; junction bases not matched to a gene: 5.

The chain carries TRBV7-9 and TRBJ2-7; maybe TRBD2 (5 bases). Between the trimmed V and J ends, which lost 3 bases and 5 bases, there was a span of 17 bases. Germline CDR1 SEHNR, CDR2 FQNEAQ (reference sequence). The CDR3 loop spans 15 amino acids. The CDR3 nucleotides are TGTGCCAGCAGCTTTCCAGGACTTGAGAAGGACGAGCAGTACTTC. Protein: CASSFPGLEKDEQYF.

This rearrangement joins TRBV14 to TRBJ2-7; possible D gene TRBD2, 6 bases. V was shortened by 4 bases and J by 2 bases, with 12 bases between the two germline ends. Germline V gives CDR1 SGHDN, CDR2 FVKESK. CDR3 length: 14 amino acids. This chain's CDR3 is CASSRVGGPYEQYF. The CDR3 DNA is TGTGCCAGCAGCCGGGTGGGAGGCCCCTACGAGCAGTACTTC.

V usage is TRBV2 and J usage is TRBJ2-1; 9 nucleotides line up with TRBD2. The CDR3 has 17 amino acids. The ends lost 6 bases at V and 9 bases at J; junction bases unmatched: 18. Looked up from germline, CDR1 is SNHLY and CDR2 is FYNNEI. This CDR3 is CASSGQSGLAGKVEQFF. As DNA, the CDR3 is TGTGCCAGCAGCGGCCAATCGGGGCTAGCGGGAAAGGTTGAGCAGTTCTTC.

This chain uses TRBV14 with TRBJ2-3; tentative D call: TRBD2 (6 bases). V was trimmed by 6 bases and J by 4 bases, leaving 11 bases between them. CDR1 and CDR2 (germline): SGHDN, FVKESK. The CDR3 is made up of 13 amino acids. The CDR3 region is CASRRDLADTQYF. As DNA, the CDR3 is TGTGCCAGCAGGCGGGACTTAGCAGATACGCAGTATTTT.

This chain links TRBV25-1 with TRBJ2-5, with 8 positions matching TRBD2. The germline V gene has CDR1 MGHDK and CDR2 SYGVNS. Trimming at V came to 5 bases and at J to 4 bases, leaving 12 bases not matched to a gene. The length of the CDR3 is 16 residues. The CDR3 is CASSLPRTGGGETQYF. In DNA, the CDR3 is TGTGCCAGCAGTCTACCCCGGACGGGAGGGGGAGAGACCCAGTACTTC.

This sequence joins TRBV6-1 and TRBJ2-2; 8 positions match TRBD1. This CDR3 has 15 amino acids. The V segment lost 6 bases and the J segment 0 bases; nucleotides outside the gene matches: 3. Per the germline V gene, CDR1 is MNHNS and CDR2 is SASEGT. DNA of the CDR3: TGTGCCAGCAGAACACAGGGGGCGAACACCGGGGAGCTGTTTTTT. Encoded protein: CASRTQGANTGELFF.

The chain recombines TRBV7-2 with TRBJ2-7; 7 nucleotides match TRBD2. Per the germline V gene, CDR1 is SGHTA and CDR2 is FQGNSA. The V segment lost 7 bases and the J segment 3 bases; nucleotides outside the gene matches: 6. The length of the CDR3 is 13 residues. Here the CDR3 DNA reads TGTGCCAGCACCTCCCCTAGCGGCTACGAGCAGTACTTC. Amino acids: CASTSPSGYEQYF.

DNA of the CDR3: TGCGCCAGCAGCCGGGGACTAGCGGGAGGGCTCTTGCGGGAGCTGTTTTTT. Protein product: CASSRGLAGGLLRELFF. The chain couples TRBV4-1 to TRBJ2-2, with TRBD2 matching 16 bases. CDR3 length: 17 residues. CDR1 and CDR2 (germline): MGHRA, YSYEKL. V was clipped by 4 bases and J by 9 bases; unmatched bases: 8.

The J gene is TRBJ2-1, the V gene TRBV2, with 10 nucleotides matching TRBD2. This CDR3 contains 16 residues. Germline values: CDR1 SNHLY, CDR2 FYNNEI. V lost 7 bases, J lost 6 bases, and 12 bases stayed unmatched. CDR3 DNA sequence: TGTGCCAGCAAGGGCTCCGGAGCGGGAGGGATCAATGAGCAGTTCTTC. Protein: CASKGSGAGGINEQFF.

The chain couples TRBV6-5 to TRBJ1-5; D might be TRBD1 (6 bases). V was pared by 6 bases and J by 1 base, with 10 bases between. This CDR3 is built from 14 residues. Per the germline V gene, CDR1 is MNHEY and CDR2 is SVGAGI. CDR3 in DNA: TGTGCCAGCAGCAGGGGTTTAAGCAATCAGCCCCAGCATTTT. This codes for CASSRGLSNQPQHF.

The CDR3 bases are TGTGCCAGCACCCTGGGACACACAAATCAGCCCCAGCATTTT. Its protein is CASTLGHTNQPQHF. The rearrangement uses TRBV2 and TRBJ1-5, with a possible D match to TRBD1 (6 bases). Looked up from germline, CDR1 is SNHLY and CDR2 is FYNNEI. The CDR3 totals 14 residues. Trimming shortened V by 7 bases and J by 4 bases, and 14 bases separated the two germline ends.

The chain employs TRBV6-1 and TRBJ2-2; perhaps TRBD2 as D (6 bases). Germline assignment: CDR1 MNHNS and CDR2 SASEGT. V was trimmed by 5 bases and J by 5 bases, leaving 12 bases between them. This CDR3 has 14 amino acids. CDR3 residues: CASSFKEGTGELFF. The CDR3 DNA follows: TGTGCCAGCAGTTTTAAGGAGGGGACCGGGGAGCTGTTTTTT.

V usage is TRBV2 and J usage is TRBJ2-2; 12 bases agree with TRBD2. V dropped 5 bases and J dropped 5; count of bases not matched to a gene: 15. The CDR3 contains 19 residues. Germline-derived CDR1 and CDR2 are SNHLY and FYNNEI. CDR3 nucleotides: TGTGCCAGCAGTCCCCCGGGGGGACTAGCGGGTGCCGGTACCGGGGAGCTGTTTTTT. Protein sequence: CASSPPGGLAGAGTGELFF.

The chain employs TRBV2 and TRBJ2-1; 11 positions agree with TRBD2. The ends lost 9 bases at V and 12 bases at J; junction bases unmatched: 16. The CDR3 is 15 residues long. CDR1 is SNHLY and CDR2 is FYNNEI in the germline V gene. Here the CDR3 reads CASNQGLAGGIGQFF. CDR3 DNA: TGTGCCAGTAACCAGGGCCTAGCGGGAGGAATAGGGCAGTTCTTC.

This clone showed up just a few times. The chain joins TRBV6-5 to TRBJ1-1; D gene uncertain. Germline lookup yields CDR1 MNHEY and CDR2 SVGAGI. The V end was cut by 6 bases, the J end by 0 bases, with 5 bases between. The CDR3 is made up of 12 amino acids. The CDR3 DNA reads as TGTGCCAGCAGAAGCTTGAACACTGAAGCTTTCTTT. This translates into CASRSLNTEAFF.

The chain employs TRBV7-9 and TRBJ1-1; maybe TRBD1 (6 bases). The V end was cut by 1 base, the J end by 3 bases, with 18 bases between. This CDR3 contains 17 residues. Germline CDR1 is SEHNR and CDR2 is FQNEAQ (reference sequence). This CDR3 reads CASSLEGGWGLDTEAFF. The CDR3 DNA reads TGTGCCAGCAGCTTAGAAGGCGGCTGGGGGCTGGACACTGAAGCTTTCTTT.

J is TRBJ2-7 and V is TRBV28; D is unclear. V was shortened by 3 bases and J by 6 bases, with 3 bases between the two germline ends. This CDR3 has 10 amino acids. Germline V CDR1 and CDR2: MDHEN, SYDVKM. The CDR3 coding sequence is TGTGCCAGCAGTTTGGCCGAGCAGTACTTC. This gives the protein CASSLAEQYF.

The genes are TRBV20-1 and TRBJ1-1, with D unresolved. Trimming cost V 3 bases and J 11 bases, with 10 bases left between them. There are 10 residues in the CDR3. CDR1 is DFQATT, CDR2 SNEGSKA, per germline (reference sequence). The DNA for the CDR3 is TGCAGTGCTAGTAGGGATGGGGCTTTCTTT. Translation: CSASRDGAFF.

The genes are TRBV10-3 and TRBJ2-7, with a weak D call TRBD1 (5 bases). CDR1 and CDR2 (germline): ENHRY, SYGVKD. V was pared by 6 bases and J by 2 bases, with 8 bases between. CDR3 length: 12 amino acids. The CDR3 bases are TGTGCCATCAGAGACAGACCCTACGAGCAGTACTTC. Its protein product is CAIRDRPYEQYF.